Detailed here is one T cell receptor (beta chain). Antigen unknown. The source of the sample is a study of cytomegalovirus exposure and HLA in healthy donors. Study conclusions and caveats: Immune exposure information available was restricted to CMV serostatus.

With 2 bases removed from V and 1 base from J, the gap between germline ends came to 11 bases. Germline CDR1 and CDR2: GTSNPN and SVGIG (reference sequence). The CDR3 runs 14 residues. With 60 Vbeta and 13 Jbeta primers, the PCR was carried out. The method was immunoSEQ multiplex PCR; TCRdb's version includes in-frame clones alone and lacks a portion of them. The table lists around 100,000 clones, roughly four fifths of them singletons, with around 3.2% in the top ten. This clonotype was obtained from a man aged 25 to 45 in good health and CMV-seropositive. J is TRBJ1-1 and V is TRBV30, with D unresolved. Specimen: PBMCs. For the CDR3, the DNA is TGTGCCTGGAGTCGCCTTACACCGAACACTGAAGCTTTCTTT. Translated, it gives CAWSRLTPNTEAFF.